Presented here are 18 T cell receptor beta chains from one specimen sequenced in a study of blood T cell repertoires in COVID-19. Sequenced by immunoSEQ multiplex PCR; TCRdb stores in-frame clones only, minus some. Of 200,000 to 250,000 clones in the sample, around 86% were seen once. The sample comprised PBMCs or T cells enriched from blood (not recorded which). These receptors originate from a man aged 25 to 40 in a cohort exposed to, infected with or recovered from COVID-19 (not recorded which).

The chain carries TRBV15 and TRBJ2-2, with 12 positions matching TRBD1. J was trimmed by 0 bases and V by 4 bases; bases with no gene match: 6. CDR1 and CDR2 (germline): LNHNV, YYDKDF (reference sequence). The CDR3 has 18 amino acids. Here the CDR3 reads CATSTRDRGRANTGELFF. As DNA, the CDR3 is TGTGCCACCAGCACCCGGGACAGGGGGCGAGCGAACACCGGGGAGCTGTTTTTT. The variable domain in full, with the rest retrieved from reference TRBV15 and TRBJ2-2, is DAMVIQNPRYQVTQFGKPVTLSCSQTLNHNVMYWYQQKSSQAPKLLFHYYDKDFNNEADTPDNFQSRRPNTSFCFLDIRSPGLGDTAMYLCATSTRDRGRANTGELFFGEGSRLTVL.

The chain recombines TRBV5-4 with TRBJ2-2; TRBD2 agrees at 11 bases. The CDR3 is 16 residues long. The V segment lost 4 bases and the J segment 1 base; nucleotides outside the gene matches: 3. The germline V gene has CDR1 SGHNT and CDR2 YYREEE (reference sequence). The CDR3 loop reads CASSKGTSGNTGELFF. For the CDR3, the DNA is TGTGCCAGCAGCAAGGGGACTAGCGGGAACACCGGGGAGCTGTTTTTT.

The chain recombines TRBV7-9 with TRBJ2-1, with TRBD1 matching over 9 bases. The V gene end was trimmed by 4 bases and the J gene end by 2 bases; junction bases not matched to a gene: 6. This CDR3 has 16 amino acids. CDR1 is SEHNR, CDR2 FQNEAQ, per germline (reference sequence). The CDR3 here is CASSSVRDRAYNEQFF. The CDR3 coding sequence is TGTGCCAGCAGCTCAGTCCGGGACAGGGCCTACAATGAGCAGTTCTTC.

V usage is TRBV13 and J usage is TRBJ2-7, with 8 bases matching TRBD1. Germline lookup yields CDR1 PRHDT and CDR2 FYEKMQ (reference sequence). This CDR3 is built from 13 residues. V lost 6 bases to trimming and J lost 3 bases; unmatched junction nucleotides: 4. The CDR3 bases are TGTGCCAGCAGGGACAGGGAATTCTACGAGCAGTACTTC. The encoded protein is CASRDREFYEQYF.

The chain carries TRBV7-8 and TRBJ2-7; TRBD1 matches at 7 bases. The CDR3 loop spans 14 amino acids. From germline, CDR1 is SGHVS and CDR2 FQNEAQ. The junction had 5 bases not matched to a gene; V was cut back by 6 bases and J by 0 bases. The CDR3 spells CASRPGQVSYEQYF. Written as DNA, the CDR3 is TGTGCCAGCAGGCCTGGACAGGTCTCCTACGAGCAGTACTTC.

Concerning this clone: Germline is not matched at one junction end, which may reflect a read error. V usage is TRBV6-5 and J usage is TRBJ2-5, with 10 bases matching TRBD2. Per germline, CDR1 MNHEY and CDR2 SVGAGI. The CDR3 runs 16 residues. CDR3 in DNA: TGTGCCAGCAGCTACTCACGGACTAGCGGTCAAGAGACCCAGTACTTC. Translating it yields CASSYSRTSGQETQYF.

The chain joins TRBV14 to TRBJ2-7; 10 bases are shared with TRBD1. Germline lookup yields CDR1 SGHDN and CDR2 FVKESK. This CDR3 is 15 amino acids long. Trimming took 2 bases from V and 3 from J; bases not matched to a gene: 4. CDR3 loop: CASSQPGQGFYEQYF. The CDR3 DNA sequence: TGTGCCAGCAGCCAACCGGGACAGGGGTTCTACGAGCAGTACTTC. Based on the CDR3 plus reference TRBV14 and TRBJ2-7, the full variable domain is EAGVTQFPSHSVIEKGQTVTLRCDPISGHDNLYWYRRVMGKEIKFLLHFVKESKQDESGMPNNRFLAERTGGTYSTLKVQPAELEDSGVYFCASSQPGQGFYEQYFGPGTRLTVT.

This rearrangement joins TRBV7-2 to TRBJ2-7; 7 bases align to TRBD1. This CDR3 has 13 residues. V trimming: 5 bases; J trimming: 5 bases; junction bases outside the gene matches: 6. CDR1 and CDR2 (germline): SGHTA, FQGNSA. As DNA, the CDR3 is TGTGCCAGCAGCGCGAACAGGGGCCACGAGCAGTACTTC. Translated: CASSANRGHEQYF.

J is TRBJ2-5 and V is TRBV7-2; 7 bases agree with TRBD2. J lost 5 bases, V lost 0 bases, and 0 bases had no gene match. The germline gives CDR1 SGHTA, CDR2 FQGNSA. CDR3 length: 13 amino acids. The CDR3 sequence is CASSLAGGETQYF. CDR3 DNA sequence: TGTGCCAGCAGCTTAGCCGGGGGGGAGACCCAGTACTTC.

This chain uses TRBV28 with TRBJ1-5; D is unresolved. V dropped 10 bases and J dropped 1 base, with 17 bases sitting between them. The CDR3 consists of 15 residues. From germline, CDR1 is MDHEN and CDR2 SYDVKM. The DNA of the CDR3 is TGTGCCACCGGTTATGTCTCGGAGAGCAATCAGCCCCAGCATTTT. Encoded protein: CATGYVSESNQPQHF.

The chain joins TRBV5-1 to TRBJ1-2, with D hard to call. Germline CDR1 reads SGHRS; CDR2 reads YFSETQ. Between the trimmed V and J ends, which lost 4 bases and 6 bases, there was a span of 16 bases. The CDR3 runs 14 residues. CDR3 protein: CASSPPGPQDGYTF. CDR3 DNA: TGCGCCAGCAGCCCGCCTGGCCCCCAAGATGGCTACACCTTC.

This chain connects TRBV6-2 or TRBV6-3 to TRBJ1-6, with D hard to call. Trimming shortened V by 4 bases and J by 10 bases, and 17 bases separated the two germline ends. Germline V CDR1 and CDR2: MNHEY, SVGEGT. The CDR3 sequence is 15 residues long. The CDR3 nucleotides are TGTGCCAGCAGTTTGTGGAGGGCCGGAGGATCACCCCTCCACTTT. As protein: CASSLWRAGGSPLHF.

This sequence joins TRBV27 and TRBJ2-1; 13 nucleotides align to TRBD2. The CDR3 has 16 residues. Germline CDR1 reads MNHEY; CDR2 reads SMNVEV (reference sequence). The J segment lost 5 bases and the V segment lost 6 bases, leaving 7 bases of the junction unmatched. The CDR3 loop is CASSRGLAGVNNEQFF. CDR3 coding DNA: TGTGCCAGCAGCCGAGGACTAGCGGGAGTCAACAATGAGCAGTTCTTC.

The chain recombines TRBV29-1 with TRBJ1-1; perhaps TRBD1 as D (5 bases). Per germline, CDR1 SQVTM and CDR2 ANQGSEA. The CDR3 sequence is 13 residues long. V lost 7 bases and J lost 0, with 12 bases in between. DNA for the CDR3: TGCAGCGCTAGAGACAGAATGAACACTGAAGCTTTCTTT. Its protein product is CSARDRMNTEAFF.

The rearrangement uses TRBV4-1 and TRBJ1-4, with D maybe TRBD1 (5 bases). V shed 4 bases and J shed 6 bases, with 12 bases lying between them. Looked up from germline, CDR1 is MGHRA and CDR2 is YSYEKL. There are 14 residues in the CDR3. CDR3 DNA sequence: TGCGCCAGCAGCCCTTTCGACAGAGATGAAAAACTGTTTTTT. Translating it yields CASSPFDRDEKLFF.

The rearrangement joins TRBV2 to TRBJ2-7; 11 bases agree with TRBD1. Germline V gene data show CDR1 as SNHLY and CDR2 as FYNNEI. The V gene end was trimmed by 2 bases and the J gene end by 3 bases; junction bases not matched to a gene: 3. The CDR3 is 15 residues long. CDR3 sequence: CASSEWDRGYYEQYF. In DNA form, the CDR3 reads TGTGCCAGCAGTGAATGGGACAGGGGGTACTACGAGCAGTACTTC.

The chain joins TRBV28 to TRBJ1-3; no clear D. There are 11 residues in the CDR3. The V gene lost 7 bases and the J gene lost 4 bases, with 5 bases spanning the gap. The germline V gene encodes CDR1 MDHEN and CDR2 SYDVKM. The CDR3, as DNA: TGTGCCAGCATCCTAGGAAACACCATATATTTT. Translated, it gives CASILGNTIYF. Filled out from reference TRBV28 and TRBJ1-3, the complete variable domain reads DVKVTQSSRYLVKRTGEKVFLECVQDMDHENMFWYRQDPGLGLRLIYFSYDVKMKEKGDIPEGYSVSREKKERFSLILESASTNQTSMYLCASILGNTIYFGEGSWLTVV.

The chain links TRBV5-1 to TRBJ2-3, with 8 bases matching TRBD1. This CDR3 has 16 residues. The germline V gene has CDR1 SGHRS and CDR2 YFSETQ. Unmatched junction bases numbered 9, after V lost 5 bases and J lost 1 base. CDR3 nucleotides: TGCGCCAGCAGTTTGCGGACAGGGCATCGCACAGATACGCAGTATTTT. Protein product: CASSLRTGHRTDTQYF. The full variable domain, completed using reference TRBV5-1 and TRBJ2-3, is KAGVTQTPRYLIKTRGQQVTLSCSPISGHRSVSWYQQTPGQGLQFLFEYFSETQRNKGNFPGRFSGRQFSNSRSEMNVSTLELGDSALYLCASSLRTGHRTDTQYFGPGTRLTVL.